These T cell receptor beta chains were read from a single sample in a study of chemoradiotherapy in HPV16-positive cancers. Generated by immunoSEQ multiplex PCR, the TCRdb table keeps only in-frame clones and is missing some. The data contain 4,500 to 7,000 clones, about 86% of them singletons. The sample consisted of blood, taken from a patient who underwent chemoradiotherapy. The receptor set was obtained from a human donor with HPV-associated anogenital cancer. Each CDR3 is given with its conserved first and last residue. D genes are given only for firm matches. For some rows the clone size is stated as once, few or many, or as a class when expanded; others skip it.

>TRBD1|TRBJ1-6|TRBV5-1|-
TGCGCCAGCAGCAGGGACAGCTTTAATTCACCCCTCCACTTT
CASSRDSFNSPLHF
>-|TRBJ2-3|TRBV7-3|-
TGTGCCAGCAGCCCCGGCCGGTCAGATACGCAGTATTTT
CASSPGRSDTQYF
>TRBD1|TRBJ2-7|TRBV5-1|-
TGCGCCAGCAGCTTGGCCGGACAGGGGGCATACGAGCAGTACTTC
CASSLAGQGAYEQYF
>TRBD2|TRBJ2-3|TRBV28|-
TGTGCCAGCAGTTTTGCCGGACTAGCGGGAGTTGGGACAGATACGCAGTATTTT
CASSFAGLAGVGTDTQYF
>-|TRBJ1-5|TRBV6-4|-
TGTGCCAGCAGAACAGGGCAGCATTTT
CASRTGQHF
>TRBD1|TRBJ2-7|TRBV15|once
TGTGCCACCAGCAGGGGGACAGGGGGCTTGAGCTCCTACGAGCAGTACTTC
CATSRGTGGLSSYEQYF
>-|TRBJ2-1|TRBV28|-
TGTGCCAGCAGTTTAGCGGGGTCCGCCTACAATGAGCAGTTCTTC
CASSLAGSAYNEQFF
>TRBD2|TRBJ2-3|TRBV10-3|-
TGTGCCAGCCGACTAGCGGAGGCAGATACGCAGTATTTT
CASRLAEADTQYF
>TRBD2|TRBJ2-5|TRBV5-1|-
TGCGCCAGCAGCTTCGGGACTAGCGGGCTGTACCAAGAGACCCAGTACTTC
CASSFGTSGLYQETQYF
>-|TRBJ1-1|TRBV11-2|-
TGTGCCAGCAGCTTACAGTGGGGGAGCGGAACTGAAGCTTTCTTT
CASSLQWGSGTEAFF
>-|TRBJ2-5|TRBV7-2|-
TGTGCCAGCAGCTTAGACAGGCAGAGACAAGAGACCCAGTACTTC
CASSLDRQRQETQYF
>-|TRBJ1-5|TRBV4-1|-
TGCGCCAGCAGCCAAGGTACGGCCAGGAGCTTATACAATCAGCCCCAGCATTTT
CASSQGTARSLYNQPQHF
>TRBD1|TRBJ1-2|TRBV10-3|-
TGTGCCATCAGTGCAGCCCCCCCCGGGACAGGGAGCTATGGCTACACCTTC
CAISAAPPGTGSYGYTF
>-|TRBJ2-7|TRBV7-2|-
TGTGCCAGCAGCTTAGTTGGGGGGGCCTCCTACGAGCAGTACTTC
CASSLVGGASYEQYF
>TRBD2|TRBJ2-2|TRBV7-9|-
TGTGCCACCAACCGGGAGGGAACCGGGGAGCTGTTTTTT
CATNREGTGELFF
>-|TRBJ2-7|TRBV7-2|-
TGTGCCAGCAGCTTAAAATGGAGCGACGAGCAGTACTTC
CASSLKWSDEQYF
>-|TRBJ2-2|TRBV19|-
TGTGCCAGTAGTATTCCCCCGAACCCCGAGCTGTTTTTT
CASSIPPNPELFF
>-|TRBJ2-1|TRBV5-1|-
TGCGCCAGCAGCTTGAACTACAATGAGCAGTTCTTC
CASSLNYNEQFF
>TRBD1|TRBJ2-3|TRBV9|-
TGTGCCAGCAGCGTAGGGCCGGGACAGGCCACAGATACGCAGTATTTT
CASSVGPGQATDTQYF
>-|TRBJ2-7|TRBV7-9|-
TGTGCCAGCAGCTTCGGGGGCGATAGCTCCTACGAGCAGTACTTC
CASSFGGDSSYEQYF
>-|TRBJ2-2|TRBV6-1|once
TGTGCCAGCAGTGAAGGAGGGAAACGGGAGCTGTTTTTT
CASSEGGKRELFF
>TRBD2|TRBJ2-5|TRBV5-1|-
TGCGCCAGCAGCTTGGCCTTAGCGGGGGGTATGGAGACCCAGTACTTC
CASSLALAGGMETQYF
>-|TRBJ1-1|TRBV6-5|once
TGTGCCAGCAGTTACCCCGGACCAGACACTGAAGCTTTCTTT
CASSYPGPDTEAFF
>-|TRBJ2-5|TRBV28|-
TGTGCCAGCAGTTTAGGGGGTCAAGAGACCCAGTACTTC
CASSLGGQETQYF
>-|TRBJ1-2|TRBV7-8|-
TGTGCCAGCAGCTTATTGGAAAGGGACTATGGCTACACCTTC
CASSLLERDYGYTF
>-|TRBJ1-5|TRBV7-9|-
TGTGCCAGCAGCTCAAACACCGGCAATCAGCCCCAGCATTTT
CASSSNTGNQPQHF
>-|TRBJ2-2|TRBV7-8|-
TGTGCCAGCAGCTTCCCGATAAGGTGGGAGAACACCGGGGAGCTGTTTTTT
CASSFPIRWENTGELFF
>-|TRBJ2-3|TRBV18|once
TGTGCCAGCTCACCTGTTGGCGGGGCAAGCACAGATACGCAGTATTTT
CASSPVGGASTDTQYF
>-|TRBJ2-5|TRBV7-2|few
TGTGCCAGCAGCTTCCAAGAGACCCAGTACTTC
CASSFQETQYF
>-|TRBJ2-1|TRBV7-6|-
TGTGCCAGCAGCTGGGGGGCCTACAATGAGCAGTTCTTC
CASSWGAYNEQFF
>-|TRBJ2-4|TRBV9|-
TGTGCCAGCAGCGCGACAGTCAGCAAAAACATTCAGTACTTC
CASSATVSKNIQYF
>-|TRBJ1-3|TRBV18|once
TGTGCCAGCTCACCACAGGGAAACTCTGGAAACACCATATATTTT
CASSPQGNSGNTIYF
>-|TRBJ1-1|TRBV27|-
TGTGCCAGCAGTATTCAGGGCGGGCTGAGCGAAGCTTTCTTT
CASSIQGGLSEAFF
>-|TRBJ1-1|TRBV10-3|-
TGTGCCATCAGTGGGAAACCAGGGGACGTTGCTGAAGCTTTCTTT
CAISGKPGDVAEAFF
>TRBD2|TRBJ2-7|TRBV9|once
TGTGCCAGCAGCGTAGGCCCTCCTAGCGGGGGCCAGGGCGAGCAGTACTTC
CASSVGPPSGGQGEQYF
>-|TRBJ2-2|TRBV21-1|-
TGTGCCAGCAGCAGCGGGAGGGTCGACACCGGGGAGCTGTTTTTT
CASSSGRVDTGELFF
>TRBD1|TRBJ1-2|TRBV19|-
TGTGCCAGTAGTTCCGGACAGGGCCAAGATGGCTACACCTTC
CASSSGQGQDGYTF
>-|TRBJ2-7|TRBV19|-
TGTGCCAGTAGTGACAGCTCCTACGAGCAGTACTTC
CASSDSSYEQYF